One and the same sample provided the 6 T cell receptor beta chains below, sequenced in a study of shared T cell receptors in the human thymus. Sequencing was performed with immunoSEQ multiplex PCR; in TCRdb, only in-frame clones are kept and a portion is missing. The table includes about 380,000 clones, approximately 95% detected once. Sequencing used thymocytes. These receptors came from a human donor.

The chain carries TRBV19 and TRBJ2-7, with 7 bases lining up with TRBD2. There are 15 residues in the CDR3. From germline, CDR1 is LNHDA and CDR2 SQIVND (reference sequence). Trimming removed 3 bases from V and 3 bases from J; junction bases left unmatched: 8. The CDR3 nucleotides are TGTGCCAGTAGTATCGCGAGCGGGAAGATCTACGAGCAGTACTTC. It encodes CASSIASGKIYEQYF.

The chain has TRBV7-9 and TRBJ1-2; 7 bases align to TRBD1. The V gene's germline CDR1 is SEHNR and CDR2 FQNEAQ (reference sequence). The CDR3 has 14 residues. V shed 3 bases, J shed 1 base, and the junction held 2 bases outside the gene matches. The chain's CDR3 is CASSFGQDNYGYTF. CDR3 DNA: TGTGCCAGCAGCTTTGGACAGGATAACTATGGCTACACCTTC.

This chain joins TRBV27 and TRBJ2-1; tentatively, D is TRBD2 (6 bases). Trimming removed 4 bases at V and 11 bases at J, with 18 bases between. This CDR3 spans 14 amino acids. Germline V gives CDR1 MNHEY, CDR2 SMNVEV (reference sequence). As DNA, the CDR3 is TGTGCCAGCAGTTGGACCACCGGGAGTCGAAAGCAGTTCTTC. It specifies CASSWTTGSRKQFF.

The CDR3 nucleotides read TGCGCCAGCAGCTCCGGGGACAGGAGCTCCTACGAGCAGTACTTC. Amino acids: CASSSGDRSSYEQYF. The rearrangement joins TRBV5-1 to TRBJ2-7, with 8 bases that match TRBD1. The CDR3 spans 15 residues. Looked up from germline, CDR1 is SGHRS and CDR2 is YFSETQ. V lost 3 bases, J lost 0 bases, and 5 bases stayed unmatched.

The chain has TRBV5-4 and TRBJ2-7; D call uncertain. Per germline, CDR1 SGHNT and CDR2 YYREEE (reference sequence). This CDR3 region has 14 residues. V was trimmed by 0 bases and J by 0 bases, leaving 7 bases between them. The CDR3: CASSLEGPSYEQYF. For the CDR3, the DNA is TGTGCCAGCAGCTTGGAAGGCCCCTCCTACGAGCAGTACTTC.

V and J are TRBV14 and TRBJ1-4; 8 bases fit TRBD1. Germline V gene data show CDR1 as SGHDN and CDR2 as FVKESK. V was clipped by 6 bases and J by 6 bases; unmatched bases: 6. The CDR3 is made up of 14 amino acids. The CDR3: CASSRTGTDEKLFF. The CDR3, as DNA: TGTGCCAGCAGTCGGACAGGGACAGATGAAAAACTGTTTTTT. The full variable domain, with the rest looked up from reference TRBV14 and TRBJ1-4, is EAGVTQFPSHSVIEKGQTVTLRCDPISGHDNLYWYRRVMGKEIKFLLHFVKESKQDESGMPNNRFLAERTGGTYSTLKVQPAELEDSGVYFCASSRTGTDEKLFFGSGTQLSVL.